This TCR beta chain was identified during a study of T cells in Graves' hyperthyroidism and ophthalmopathy (dated by TCRdb to the late 2010s). For the wider study: Peripheral blood was sampled at the time of initial diagnosis, prior to any treatment. A discovery cohort of roughly 100 patients, roughly 40 with Graves' ophthalmopathy and under 60 with stable Graves' hyperthyroidism, was used to find distinguishing TCR V-J signatures. An independent validation cohort of about 20 hyperthyroidism patients and about 16 patients who later progressed to ophthalmopathy tested prospective prediction of ophthalmopathy. The 100 discovery patients were randomly divided into training and test sets at a 7:3 ratio. In about 6 Graves' hyperthyroidism patients, the study also compared T-cell repertoires from thyroid tissue with T-cell repertoires from blood. After sampling, hyperthyroidism patients received methimazole starting at 30 mg daily, and ophthalmopathy patients received high-dose intravenous methylprednisolone. The paper describes TCR Vbeta CDR3 sequencing of some 130 peripheral blood samples, made up of 43 ophthalmopathy patients, some 80 hyperthyroidism patients and about 17 progressor patients. Overall study outcomes, separate from this receptor: A 13 V-J signature model separated ophthalmopathy from stable hyperthyroidism, with about 90% sensitivity and just under 84% specificity in cross-validation and 80%/75% in testing. In validation, the model predicted progression to ophthalmopathy a median of 6.5 months before onset, with over 55% sensitivity and about 72% specificity. Most expanded thyroid clonotypes (frequency above 0.001) were also found in blood, which suggests that blood repertoires may mirror thyroid immune responses. Sample size was not statistically predetermined, and blinding of investigators to group allocation was not performed.

Moderately to severely active disease, a Clinical Activity Score of at least 3, a NOSPECS grade of at least 4, and a duration under 3 months were present in ophthalmopathy patients. Patients with uncontrolled infections, other autoimmune diseases, pregnancy or lactation were excluded. Diagnoses were based on clinical symptoms, serum thyroxine and TRAb, thyroid ultrasound and orbital computed tomography. PBMCs were isolated from around 10 ml of fresh peripheral blood by Ficoll-Paque density gradient centrifugation. Total RNA was extracted with Trizol reagent, and quality was checked on an Agilent 2100 Bioanalyzer. Taken from cysteine to phenylalanine, the CDR3 has 14 residues. This entry keeps only the CDR3 DNA: 42 bases, framed from base 1. Reading the germline V gene gives CDR1 KGHSH and CDR2 LQKENI. Cut back by 6 bases and 4 bases, the V and J ends lie 12 bases apart. The TCR beta CDR3 regions were amplified from the RNA transcripts. The first round of RT-PCR for the TCR CDR3 was performed with the HTBI primer set and the Qiagen OneStep RT-PCR kit. The libraries were constructed in a second round of multiplex PCR and then size-selected and purified. Paired-end sequencing of the libraries was performed with 100 bp reads on an Illumina HiSeq2000. Processing in the source paper ran as follows. SOAPnuke was used to process the raw data, with reads discarded if the reads contained adapters or uncalled bases, had a mean Phred below 15, or lacked an exact constant-primer or identifier match. COPE v1.2.5 was used to merge the high-quality paired reads, and each unique nucleotide sequence was defined as a clonotype. MiTCR v1.1 was used to align clonotypes to the IMGT TRBV, TRBD and TRBJ reference segments. Analysis was restricted to V-J combinations with a frequency above 0.0001, which covered 98% to 99.2% of repertoires. A TCS score was defined as the ratio between F50 (clonal expansion) and ExV (chaos), using BLOSUM62-based TCRdist between CDR3 peptides within each V-J. Welch's t-statistics and random forest reduced around 520 V-J features to under 15, which were used in a naive Bayes classifier (R e1071). TCRdb's own reprocessing of the public reads used fastp at Q25 and MiXCR and kept productive beta chains. Every entry covers one CDR3 protein and lists the most common genes and DNA from its rows. Here the V and J calls rest on TCRdb's processing, not on the authors' analysis. For this sample there are hundreds of thousands of distinct CDR3 sequences; over 15% appear just once. The top ten clones comprise less than 35% of the sample.

This clonotype was seen a handful of times. Its antigen specificity is not known. No clone much larger than this one lies a single base away; base qualities are absent. Sequencing was performed on blood. The clonotype was recovered from a woman aged 18-29 years with Graves' ophthalmopathy. The chain employs TRBV18 and TRBJ2-2; TRBD2 is possibly the D segment (5 matching bases). The bases read TGTGCCAGCTCTAGGACTTTTCCCACCGGGGAGCTGTTTTTT. This yields the protein CASSRTFPTGELFF.